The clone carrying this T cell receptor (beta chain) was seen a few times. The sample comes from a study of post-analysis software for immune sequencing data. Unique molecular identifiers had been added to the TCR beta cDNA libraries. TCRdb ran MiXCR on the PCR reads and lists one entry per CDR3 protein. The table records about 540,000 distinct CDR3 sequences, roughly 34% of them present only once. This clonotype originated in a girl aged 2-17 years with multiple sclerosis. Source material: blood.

In DNA form, the CDR3 reads TGCGCCAGCAGCTTGGCATTGGATCAGCCCCAGCATTTT. As protein: CASSLALDQPQHF. The genes are TRBV5-1 and TRBJ1-5; D remains unclear. Germline V gene data show CDR1 as SGHRS and CDR2 as YFSETQ. The V gene lost 0 bases and the J gene lost 5 bases, with 6 bases spanning the gap. The CDR3 has 13 amino acids.